Shown below are 26 T cell receptor beta chains from a single sample sequenced in a study of Ad26.COV2.S vaccination and SARS-CoV-2 variants. Measured with immunoSEQ multiplex PCR; TCRdb has only the in-frame clones, and not every one. This sample has 380,000 or so clones, with approximately 90% found just once. Regarding treatment: around 19 received Ad26.COV2.S at low or high dose, single or two shots; about five received placebo; per-sample allocation not given. Sampling was done on day 63 after the first vaccine or placebo injection. The material was peripheral blood, obtained in a trial of Ad26.COV2.S vaccine versus placebo. These receptors were obtained from a person between 18 and 59 years old who received the Ad26.COV2.S COVID-19 vaccine or a placebo.

The chain couples TRBV28 to TRBJ2-3, with no clear D. The CDR3 totals 13 residues. Per germline, CDR1 MDHEN and CDR2 SYDVKM. V gave up 4 bases and J gave up 1 base, with 6 bases separating them. Here the CDR3 DNA reads TGTGCCAGCAGTTCCGGGCGCACAGATACGCAGTATTTT. Its translation: CASSSGRTDTQYF.

The chain carries TRBV5-1 and TRBJ2-7; 8 nucleotides align to TRBD2. Losses at the gene ends were 1 base for V and 6 bases for J; bases not matched to a gene: 6. CDR1 and CDR2 from the germline V gene are SGHRS and YFSETQ. This CDR3 is 14 amino acids long. This CDR3 is CASSLPGLAPEQYF. Written as DNA, the CDR3 is TGCGCCAGCAGCTTGCCCGGACTAGCTCCCGAGCAGTACTTC.

This clone was detected only once. The chain carries TRBV4-1 and TRBJ1-2, with a tentative D call TRBD1 (5 bases). The germline CDR1 and CDR2 sequences are MGHRA and YSYEKL. The length of the CDR3 is 15 residues. V lost 0 bases, J lost 7 bases, and 15 bases lay in between. The CDR3 sequence is CASSQEGRRGAGYTF. CDR3 sequence (DNA): TGCGCCAGCAGCCAAGAGGGGAGGAGAGGGGCTGGCTACACCTTC.

The chain uses TRBV4-1 and TRBJ2-1; TRBD1 is a possible D gene (5 bases). V lost 1 base, J lost 6 bases, and 7 bases lay in between. CDR1 MGHRA and CDR2 YSYEKL come from the germline V gene. This CDR3 comprises 13 residues. CDR3 nucleotides: TGCGCCAGCAGCCAAGGAAGGGGCAATGAGCAGTTCTTC. Protein sequence: CASSQGRGNEQFF.

The rearrangement joins TRBV6-5 to TRBJ2-1; TRBD2 matches at 7 bases. The J segment lost 1 base and the V segment lost 4 bases, leaving 4 bases of the junction unmatched. Germline V CDR1 and CDR2: MNHEY, SVGAGI. The CDR3 sequence is 15 residues long. The CDR3 loop reads CASSFSGVSYNEQFF. The CDR3 bases are TGTGCCAGCAGTTTCAGCGGGGTATCCTACAATGAGCAGTTCTTC.

The rearrangement links TRBV15 to TRBJ2-3; the match to TRBD2 covers 13 bases. The V gene's germline CDR1 is LNHNV and CDR2 YYDKDF (reference sequence). Germline trimming cut 5 bases from V and 7 bases from J; bases unmatched to any gene: 9. The CDR3 contains 16 residues. This CDR3 is CATSSRTSGRPNTQYF. CDR3 coding DNA: TGTGCCACCAGCTCCCGGACTAGCGGGAGACCTAATACGCAGTATTTT.

The V and J genes are TRBV13 and TRBJ1-2; D not resolved. The V gene's germline CDR1 is PRHDT and CDR2 FYEKMQ (reference sequence). Trimming stripped 3 bases from V and 4 bases from J, with 15 bases between. The CDR3 loop spans 15 amino acids. The DNA of the CDR3 is TGTGCCAGCAGCTTCTGGCAGTTGGGAAGCTATGGCTACACCTTC. Translating it yields CASSFWQLGSYGYTF. The complete variable domain, with remaining parts taken from reference TRBV13 and TRBJ1-2, reads AAGVIQSPRHLIKEKRETATLKCYPIPRHDTVYWYQQGPGQDPQFLISFYEKMQSDKGSIPDRFSAQQFSDYHSELNMSSLELGDSALYFCASSFWQLGSYGYTFGSGTRLTVV.

The chain couples TRBV2 to TRBJ1-2, with a weak D call TRBD1 (5 bases). This CDR3 region has 13 residues. In germline, CDR1 is SNHLY, CDR2 FYNNEI. Deletions cut 2 bases from V and 6 bases from J, with 10 bases between. CDR3 loop: CASSERGSHGYTF. The DNA of the CDR3 is TGTGCCAGCAGTGAACGGGGGTCTCATGGCTACACCTTC.

V gene TRBV28 combines with J gene TRBJ2-2; no reliable D call. The V gene lost 3 bases and the J gene lost 2 bases, with 7 bases spanning the gap. Per the germline V gene, CDR1 is MDHEN and CDR2 is SYDVKM. This CDR3 has 14 amino acids. The CDR3 here is CASSFTINTGELFF. The CDR3 nucleotides read TGTGCCAGCAGTTTCACTATCAACACCGGGGAGCTGTTTTTT.

The chain recombines TRBV20-1 with TRBJ2-6, with D tentatively TRBD1 or TRBD2 (5 bases each). The CDR3 is 16 amino acids. From germline, CDR1 is DFQATT and CDR2 SNEGSKA (reference sequence). V lost 3 bases and J lost 0, with 12 bases in between. CDR3 DNA sequence: TGCAGTGCTAGTAGGGGAGCCCGCTCTGGGGCCAACGTCCTGACTTTC. Residues: CSASRGARSGANVLTF.

This chain uses TRBV5-5 with TRBJ1-6, with unresolved D. The CDR3 covers 13 residues. With 0 bases removed from V and 9 bases from J, the gap between germline ends came to 7 bases. The V gene's germline CDR1 is SGHKS and CDR2 YYEKEE (reference sequence). The CDR3: CASSLDPTSPLHF. DNA for the CDR3: TGTGCCAGCAGCTTGGATCCGACTTCACCCCTCCACTTT.

The rearrangement links TRBV4-1 to TRBJ2-1, with TRBD2 matching over 12 bases. Per germline, CDR1 MGHRA and CDR2 YSYEKL. The V gene end was trimmed by 4 bases and the J gene end by 5 bases; junction bases not matched to a gene: 6. CDR3 length: 16 amino acids. The CDR3 region has the DNA TGCGCCAGCAGCCCTACCCTAGCGGGGGGGCACAATGAGCAGTTCTTC. It encodes CASSPTLAGGHNEQFF.

The V gene is TRBV27, the J gene TRBJ2-1; 7 bases agree with TRBD2. Germline lookup yields CDR1 MNHEY and CDR2 SMNVEV (reference sequence). The V gene end was trimmed by 5 bases and the J gene end by 2 bases; junction bases not matched to a gene: 6. The CDR3 contains 15 residues. The CDR3 bases are TGTGCCAGCAGTGGTAGCGGGCCGACCTACAATGAGCAGTTCTTC. Amino acids: CASSGSGPTYNEQFF.

The chain is built from TRBV5-6 and TRBJ1-1, with 10 bases matching TRBD1. V lost 5 bases and J lost 3; bases outside the gene matches: 7. The CDR3 spans 15 residues. Germline V gene lookup returns CDR1 SGHDT and CDR2 YYEEEE. In DNA, the CDR3 is TGTGCCAGCAGTTTAACCGGGACAGGGGACACTGAAGCTTTCTTT. This encodes CASSLTGTGDTEAFF.

The chain couples TRBV15 to TRBJ2-1, with no clear D. This CDR3 has 17 amino acids. Germline V CDR1 and CDR2: LNHNV, YYDKDF (reference sequence). V shed 0 bases and J shed 8 bases, with 20 bases lying between them. Here the CDR3 DNA reads TGTGCCACCAGCAGAGATCCACGGCGTTTCAGGTACGATGAGCAGTTCTTC. Protein product: CATSRDPRRFRYDEQFF.

The chain couples TRBV2 to TRBJ2-7; D ambiguous. The CDR3 runs to 14 residues. V gave up 4 bases and J gave up 2 bases, with 12 bases separating them. Germline V lookup: CDR1 SNHLY, CDR2 FYNNEI. For the CDR3, the DNA is TGTGCCAGCAGTGGCGGCCAGTGGACCTACGAGCAGTACTTC. Its protein product is CASSGGQWTYEQYF. Full variable domain (outside the CDR3, taken from reference TRBV2 and TRBJ2-7): EPEVTQTPSHQVTQMGQEVILRCVPISNHLYFYWYRQILGQKVEFLVSFYNNEISEKSEIFDDQFSVERPDGSNFTLKIRSTKLEDSAMYFCASSGGQWTYEQYFGPGTRLTVT.

The chain links TRBV5-1 to TRBJ1-6; D possibly corresponds to TRBD1 (6 bases). The CDR3 is 17 amino acids. Trimming pared 0 bases from V and 0 bases from J, leaving 10 bases between. Germline-derived CDR1 and CDR2 are SGHRS and YFSETQ. The CDR3 bases are TGCGCCAGCAGCTTGGACGCCAGGGGCTCCTATAATTCACCCCTCCACTTT. Translating gives CASSLDARGSYNSPLHF.

The gene calls are TRBV7-3 and TRBJ1-6; D gene ambiguous. Trimming pared 5 bases from V and 8 bases from J, leaving 16 bases between. The CDR3 loop spans 15 amino acids. CDR1 is SGHTA, CDR2 FQGTGA, per germline. The CDR3 bases are TGTGCCAGCAGCCCTGGACCGGGCGATCATTCACCCCTCCACTTT. This gives the protein CASSPGPGDHSPLHF.

The V gene is TRBV12-3 or TRBV12-4, the J gene TRBJ2-7; the match to TRBD2 covers 7 bases. The CDR3 extends over 12 amino acids. With 4 bases clipped from V and 4 bases from J, the junction kept 1 base outside the gene matches. CDR3 sequence reads: CASSWGGYEQYF. The DNA of the CDR3 is TGTGCCAGCAGTTGGGGGGGGTACGAGCAGTACTTC.

The chain has TRBV11-2 and TRBJ1-6; D is possibly TRBD1 (6 bases). CDR1 and CDR2 (germline): SGHAT, FQNNGV. The V and J ends lost 2 bases and 7 bases respectively, with 9 bases between them. CDR3 length equals 14 residues. For the CDR3, the DNA is TGTGCCAGCAGCTTACACAGGGAGAATTCACCCCTCCACTTT. Amino acids: CASSLHRENSPLHF.

V gene TRBV6-1 combines with J gene TRBJ1-3; weak D call: TRBD1 (5 bases). Germline loops: CDR1 MNHNS, CDR2 SASEGT. The CDR3 contains 16 residues. Trimming removed 2 bases at V and 2 bases at J, with 13 bases between. CDR3 sequence (DNA): TGTGCCAGCAGTGAATTCCCCACAGGAACTGGAAACACCATATATTTT. Translated: CASSEFPTGTGNTIYF.

The genes are TRBV28 and TRBJ1-2; D is uncertain. Trimming removed 3 bases from V and 5 bases from J, with 7 bases in between. Germline V gene lookup returns CDR1 MDHEN and CDR2 SYDVKM. CDR3 length equals 12 residues. CDR3 amino acids: CASSLRVYGYTF. CDR3 nucleotide sequence: TGTGCCAGCAGTTTGAGGGTATATGGCTACACCTTC.

The J gene is TRBJ2-1, the V gene TRBV7-3; weak D call: TRBD2 (6 bases). Deletions cut 2 bases from V and 9 bases from J, with 8 bases between. The CDR3 covers 12 residues. The germline V gene encodes CDR1 SGHTA and CDR2 FQGTGA. CDR3: CASSLAGGEQFF. In DNA, the CDR3 is TGTGCCAGCAGCTTAGCCGGGGGTGAGCAGTTCTTC.

V is TRBV6-5 and J is TRBJ2-3, with TRBD1 as a possible D gene (6 bases). The CDR3 has 14 amino acids. V lost 6 bases and J 6 bases, leaving 16 bases between the germline ends. Germline values: CDR1 MNHEY, CDR2 SVGAGI. The CDR3 DNA is TGTGCCAGCAGACAACAGGGCAGGACCGATACGCAGTATTTT. It is translated as CASRQQGRTDTQYF.

The gene calls are TRBV11-2 and TRBJ1-1; 7 nucleotides match TRBD1. In germline, CDR1 is SGHAT, CDR2 FQNNGV. This CDR3 has 14 amino acids. Trimming at V came to 4 bases and at J to 3 bases, leaving 5 bases not matched to a gene. The CDR3 nucleotides are TGTGCCAGCAGCTCGACGGACAGGCACACTGAAGCTTTCTTT. It yields the protein CASSSTDRHTEAFF.

V usage is TRBV2 and J usage is TRBJ1-6, with D possibly TRBD1 on 5 matching bases. V was pared by 4 bases and J by 7 bases, with 11 bases between. The CDR3 contains 14 residues. Germline CDR1 SNHLY, CDR2 FYNNEI. The CDR3 sequence: CASSGEGRNSPLHF. Written as DNA, the CDR3 is TGTGCCAGCAGTGGGGAGGGGCGGAATTCACCCCTCCACTTT.